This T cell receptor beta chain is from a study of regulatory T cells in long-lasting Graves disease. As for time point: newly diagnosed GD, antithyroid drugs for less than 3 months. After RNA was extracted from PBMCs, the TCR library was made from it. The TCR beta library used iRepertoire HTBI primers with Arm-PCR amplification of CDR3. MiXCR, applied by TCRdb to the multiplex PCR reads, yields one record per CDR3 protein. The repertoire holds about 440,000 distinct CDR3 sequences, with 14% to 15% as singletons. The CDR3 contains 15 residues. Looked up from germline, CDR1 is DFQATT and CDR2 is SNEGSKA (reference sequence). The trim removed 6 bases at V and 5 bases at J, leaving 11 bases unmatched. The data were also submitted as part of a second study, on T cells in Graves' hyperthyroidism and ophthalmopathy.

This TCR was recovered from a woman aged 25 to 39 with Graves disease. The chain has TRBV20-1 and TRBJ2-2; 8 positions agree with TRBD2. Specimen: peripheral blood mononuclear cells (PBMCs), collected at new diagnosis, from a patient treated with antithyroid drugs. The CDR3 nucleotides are TGCAGTGCCCCCGGGAGGGCAGGGCGGACCGGGGAGCTGTTTTTT. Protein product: CSAPGRAGRTGELFF.